The entry below describes one T cell receptor (beta chain). What it recognizes is unknown. The sample originates from a study of graft-versus-host responses after intestinal transplantation. The table came from immunoSEQ multiplex PCR; TCRdb's copy has only in-frame clones and leaves some out. The sample carries 80,000 to 100,000 clones, 90% to 95% recorded once. Broader study findings: Graft-versus-host to host-versus-graft clonal ratios in allografts were high in patients with graft-donor T cell macrochimerism. An association linked early post-transplant HvG declines with peak circulating GvH clone levels. In recipient marrow, GvH clones were found, and some appeared first in ileum or blood.

The sample consisted of unstimulated CD4+ T cells sorted from spleen or lymph node cells, taken before intestinal transplant. This receptor was obtained from a human donor who received an intestinal transplant.

CDR3 in amino acids: CASSFRDLANEKLFF. The CDR3 DNA is TGTGCCAGCAGTTTCAGGGATCTTGCTAATGAAAAACTGTTTTTT. The chain couples TRBV27 to TRBJ1-4; maybe TRBD1 (5 bases). The CDR3 is made up of 15 amino acids. Germline CDR1 MNHEY, CDR2 SMNVEV (reference sequence). V shed 3 bases and J shed 3 bases, with 11 bases lying between them.